The clone carrying this T cell receptor beta chain was counted a few times. What it recognizes is unknown. This sample stems from a study of T cells after yellow fever vaccination. Study results and caveats: Booster samples showed a return of most primary-vaccination clones (around 95% CD4, around 88% CD8).

Using its own MiXCR run on the 5' RACE reads, TCRdb lists one record per CDR3 protein. The sample contains hundreds of thousands of distinct CDR3 sequences, about 7.8% of which appear only once. CDR3 length: 14 residues. With 4 bases removed from V and 1 base from J, the gap between germline ends came to 10 bases. CDR1 is LGHNA, CDR2 YSLEER, per germline. The J gene is TRBJ2-5, the V gene TRBV4-3, with a weak D call TRBD1 (6 bases). The clonotype comes from a young man who received the YFV17D yellow fever vaccine. The material was PBMCs, obtained roughly seven weeks after the first yellow fever vaccination. CDR3 region: CASSPNRAQETQYF. The CDR3 nucleotides are TGCGCCAGCAGCCCTAACAGGGCCCAAGAGACCCAGTACTTC.